This paragraph reports one T cell receptor beta chain. The germline V gene encodes CDR1 LGHDT and CDR2 YNNKEL (reference sequence). The V end lost 2 bases, the J end lost 0 bases, and 8 bases lay between the germline ends. The CDR3 extends over 14 amino acids. This sample is drawn from a study of control samples from healthy donors and cancer patients. Clones were sequenced by immunoSEQ multiplex PCR, and TCRdb holds only the in-frame ones, with some missing. Here the sample spans 160,000 or so clones, over 90% being singletons. The sequenced material came from blood. The clonotype comes from a man in his fifties or sixties in good health. This chain uses TRBV3-1 (or the pseudogene TRBV3-2) with TRBJ2-7; D ambiguous. The chain's CDR3 is CASSQRAHSYEQYF. The CDR3 DNA is TGTGCCAGCAGCCAACGAGCGCACTCCTACGAGCAGTACTTC.